Included here is one T cell receptor beta chain sequence, with context. No antigen is known for it. No much larger clone is present one base from it, and per-base qualities are unavailable. Trimming removed 5 bases from V and 5 bases from J; the gene matches leave 13 bases unexplained. The germline V gene encodes CDR1 SNHLY and CDR2 FYNNEI. Its CDR3 holds 16 amino acids, cysteine through phenylalanine. Only the CDR3 DNA stays, 48 bases, in frame from base 1. TCRbeta CDR3 regions were amplified from genomic DNA using the immunoSEQ Assay, a bias-controlled multiplex PCR. The paper's processing steps were these. The number of nucleated cells in each sample was estimated from the amplification of reference gene primers within the assay. Sequence reads were collapsed and filtered to measure the absolute abundance of every unique TCRbeta CDR3 rearrangement. Productive Simpson clonality was computed per sample as the square root of Simpson's diversity index over productive rearrangements. Sourced from immuneACCESS, this table was stored by TCRdb with only in-frame sequences that have V and J called. A share of the clones is absent; for the studies checked, an unresolved V gene accounts for under half, and the remainder has no known explanation. Clonal size and the V and J genes are those of that table, whereas D and trimming came from the DNA. This sample holds about 200,000 clones; 80% to 90% were observed only once. Roughly 8.7% of the sample comes from the top ten.

The collaborating institutions used their own protocols to collect whole blood in K2EDTA tubes. Collaborator samples were shipped for TCRbeta analysis as frozen whole blood, isolated PBMCs, or DNA extracted from either sample type. The source of the sample is a study of blood T cell repertoires in COVID-19 (dated by TCRdb to the early 2020s). For the study in its entirety: The collaborator samples originated in the United States, Italy and Spain and spanned the acute and convalescent phases of COVID-19. The material from the prospective study consisted of cDNA or gDNA derived from T cells, B-cell-depleted T cells, or PBMCs. The dataset comprised deeply sampled blood TCRbeta repertoires from subjects exposed to, actively infected with, or recovered from COVID-19. The repertoires were released in a freely available public database meant as a resource for research on the immune response to SARS-CoV-2. Samples were obtained from the ongoing ImmuneRACE study (first 160 participants) and from some 1,200 subjects provided by 6 global collaborators. Sample metadata almost always included a de-identified subject ID, COVID-19 status, age in years and sex. Where available, HLA class I and class II types were obtained from metadata supplied by the sample provider rather than from assay-based typing.

The study at large found these results: Clinical and demographic metadata were provided uncurated, with the amount varying by source and participant.

The TCR comes from a man aged 45 to 65 with active or convalescent COVID-19. Sequences were obtained from peripheral blood. In this chain, TRBV2 is recombined with TRBJ2-5; TRBD1 lines up with 8 middle nucleotides. The nucleotide sequence is TGTGCCAGCAGTCGCCAGGGGGCCGGGACAGCGGAGACCCAGTACTTC. It codes for CASSRQGAGTAETQYF.